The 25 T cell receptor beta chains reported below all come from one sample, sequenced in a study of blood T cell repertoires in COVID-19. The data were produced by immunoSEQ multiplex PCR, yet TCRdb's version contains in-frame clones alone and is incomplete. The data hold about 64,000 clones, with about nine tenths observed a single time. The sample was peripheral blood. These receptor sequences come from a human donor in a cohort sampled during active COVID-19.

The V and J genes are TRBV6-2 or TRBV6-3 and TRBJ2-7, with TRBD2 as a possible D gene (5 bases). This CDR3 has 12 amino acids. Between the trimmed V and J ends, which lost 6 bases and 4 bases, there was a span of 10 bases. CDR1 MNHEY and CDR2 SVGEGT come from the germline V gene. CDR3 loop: CASSRLAYEQYF. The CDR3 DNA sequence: TGTGCCAGCAGCCGTCTAGCTTACGAGCAGTACTTC.

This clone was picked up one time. This chain's CDR3 is CASSIRQGTSRSGANVLTF. The CDR3 region has the DNA TGTGCCAGCTCAATTCGACAGGGGACTTCACGATCTGGGGCCAACGTCCTGACTTTC. The J gene is TRBJ2-6, the V gene TRBV18, with TRBD1 matching over 8 bases. V dropped 5 bases and J dropped 1; count of bases not matched to a gene: 13. CDR3 length equals 19 residues. Germline lookup yields CDR1 KGHSH and CDR2 LQKENI. Together with reference TRBV18 and TRBJ2-6, the CDR3 gives the full variable domain: NAGVMQNPRHLVRRRGQEARLRCSPMKGHSHVYWYRQLPEEGLKFMVYLQKENIIDESGMPKERFSAEFPKEGPSILRIQQVVRGDSAAYFCASSIRQGTSRSGANVLTFGAGSRLTVL.

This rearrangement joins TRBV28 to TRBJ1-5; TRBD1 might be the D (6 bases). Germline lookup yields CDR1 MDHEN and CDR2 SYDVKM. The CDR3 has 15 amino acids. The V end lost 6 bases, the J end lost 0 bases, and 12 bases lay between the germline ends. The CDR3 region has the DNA TGTGCCAGCAGATACAGGGAACTTAGCAATCAGCCCCAGCATTTT. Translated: CASRYRELSNQPQHF.

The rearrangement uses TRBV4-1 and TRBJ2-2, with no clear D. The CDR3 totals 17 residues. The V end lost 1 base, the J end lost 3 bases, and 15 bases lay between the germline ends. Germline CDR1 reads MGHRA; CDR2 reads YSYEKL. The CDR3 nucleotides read TGCGCCAGCAGCCAAGGAACCCAAGCGTGGGACACCGGGGAGCTGTTTTTT. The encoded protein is CASSQGTQAWDTGELFF.

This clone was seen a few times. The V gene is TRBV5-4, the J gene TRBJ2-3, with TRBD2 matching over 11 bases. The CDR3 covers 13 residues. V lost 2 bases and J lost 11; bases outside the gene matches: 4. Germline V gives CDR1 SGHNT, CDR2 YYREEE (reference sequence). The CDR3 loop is CASSFLAGGGQYF. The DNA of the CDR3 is TGTGCCAGCAGCTTCCTAGCGGGAGGTGGGCAGTATTTT.

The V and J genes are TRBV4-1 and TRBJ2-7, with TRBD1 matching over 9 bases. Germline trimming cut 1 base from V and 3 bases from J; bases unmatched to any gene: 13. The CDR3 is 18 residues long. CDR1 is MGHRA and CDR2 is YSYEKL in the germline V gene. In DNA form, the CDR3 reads TGCGCCAGCAGCCAAGTCGCGGACAGGGGAGGGCAAAACTACGAGCAGTACTTC. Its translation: CASSQVADRGGQNYEQYF.

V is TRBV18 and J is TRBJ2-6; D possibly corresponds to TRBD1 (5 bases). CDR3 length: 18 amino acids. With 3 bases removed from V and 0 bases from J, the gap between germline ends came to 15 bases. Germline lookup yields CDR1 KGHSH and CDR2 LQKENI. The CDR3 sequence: CASSPRQRSSSGANVLTF. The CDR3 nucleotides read TGTGCCAGCTCACCCCGACAGAGGTCTAGCTCTGGGGCCAACGTCCTGACTTTC.

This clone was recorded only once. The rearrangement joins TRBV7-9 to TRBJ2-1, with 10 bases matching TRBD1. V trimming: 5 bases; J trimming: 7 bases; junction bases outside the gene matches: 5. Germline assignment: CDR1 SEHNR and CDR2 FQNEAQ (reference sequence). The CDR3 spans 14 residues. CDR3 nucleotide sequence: TGTGCCAGCAGCCGGATGGGACAGGGGAATGAGCAGTTCTTC. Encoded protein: CASSRMGQGNEQFF.

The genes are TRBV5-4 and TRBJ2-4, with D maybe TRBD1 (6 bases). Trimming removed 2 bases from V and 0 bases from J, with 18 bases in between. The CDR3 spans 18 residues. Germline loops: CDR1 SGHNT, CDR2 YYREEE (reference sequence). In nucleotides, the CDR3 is TGTGCCAGCAGCTTCAGTGGGGGCAACGTTCTAGCCAAAAACATTCAGTACTTC. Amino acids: CASSFSGGNVLAKNIQYF.

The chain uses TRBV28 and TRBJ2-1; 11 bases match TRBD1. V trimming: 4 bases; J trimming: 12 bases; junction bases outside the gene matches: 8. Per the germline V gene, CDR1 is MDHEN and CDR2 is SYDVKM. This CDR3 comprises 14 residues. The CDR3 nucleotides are TGTGCCAGCAGTTCGGGACAGGGGGTATTTCGGCAGTTCTTC. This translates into CASSSGQGVFRQFF.

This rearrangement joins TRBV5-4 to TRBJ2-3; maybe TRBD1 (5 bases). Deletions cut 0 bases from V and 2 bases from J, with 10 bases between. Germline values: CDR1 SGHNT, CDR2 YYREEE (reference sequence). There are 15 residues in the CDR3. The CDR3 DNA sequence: TGTGCCAGCAGCTTGGGGACACTTTACACAGATACGCAGTATTTT. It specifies CASSLGTLYTDTQYF.

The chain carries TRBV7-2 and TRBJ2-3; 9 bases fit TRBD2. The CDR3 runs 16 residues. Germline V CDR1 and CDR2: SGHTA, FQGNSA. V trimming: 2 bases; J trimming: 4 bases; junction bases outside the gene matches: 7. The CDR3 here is CASSLFGSGSPDTQYF. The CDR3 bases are TGTGCCAGCAGCTTATTTGGTAGCGGGAGCCCAGATACGCAGTATTTT.

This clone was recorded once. CDR3 amino acids: CASSPPGRATNEKLFF. CDR3 nucleotides: TGTGCCAGCTCACCACCTGGCCGGGCAACTAATGAAAAACTGTTTTTT. The chain uses TRBV18 and TRBJ1-4; D remains unclear. The CDR3 length is 16 residues. CDR1 is KGHSH and CDR2 is LQKENI in the germline V gene. Trimming left V 0 bases short and J 0 bases short, with 8 bases between.

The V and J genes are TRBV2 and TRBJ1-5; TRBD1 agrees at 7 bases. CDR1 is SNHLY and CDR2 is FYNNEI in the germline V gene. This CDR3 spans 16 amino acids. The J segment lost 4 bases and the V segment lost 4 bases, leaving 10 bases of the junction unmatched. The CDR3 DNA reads TGTGCCAGCAGTGTGGACAGGAGTCGGGCAAATCAGCCCCAGCATTTT. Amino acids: CASSVDRSRANQPQHF.

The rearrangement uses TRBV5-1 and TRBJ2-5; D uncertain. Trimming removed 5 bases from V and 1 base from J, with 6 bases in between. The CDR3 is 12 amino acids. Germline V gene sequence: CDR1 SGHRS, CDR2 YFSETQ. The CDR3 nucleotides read TGCGCCAGCAGAGCTACCCAAGAGACCCAGTACTTC. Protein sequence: CASRATQETQYF.

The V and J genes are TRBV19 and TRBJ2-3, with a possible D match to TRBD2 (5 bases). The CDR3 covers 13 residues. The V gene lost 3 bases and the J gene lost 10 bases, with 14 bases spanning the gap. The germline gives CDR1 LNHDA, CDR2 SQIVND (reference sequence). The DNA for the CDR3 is TGTGCCAGTAGTATTGGACCCCTCGGGGCGCAGTATTTT. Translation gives CASSIGPLGAQYF.

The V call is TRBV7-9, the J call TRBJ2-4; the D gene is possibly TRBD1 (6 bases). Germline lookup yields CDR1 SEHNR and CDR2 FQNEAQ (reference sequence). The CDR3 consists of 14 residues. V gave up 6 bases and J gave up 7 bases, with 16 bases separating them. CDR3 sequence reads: CASRPGTPGNIQYF. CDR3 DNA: TGTGCCAGCAGGCCCGGGACACCCGGGAACATTCAGTACTTC.

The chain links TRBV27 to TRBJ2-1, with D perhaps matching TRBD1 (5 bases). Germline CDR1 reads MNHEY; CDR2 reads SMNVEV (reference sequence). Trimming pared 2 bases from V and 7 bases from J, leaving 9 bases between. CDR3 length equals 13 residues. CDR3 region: CASSLAGRNEQFF. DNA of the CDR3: TGTGCCAGCAGTTTAGCAGGGCGGAATGAGCAGTTCTTC.

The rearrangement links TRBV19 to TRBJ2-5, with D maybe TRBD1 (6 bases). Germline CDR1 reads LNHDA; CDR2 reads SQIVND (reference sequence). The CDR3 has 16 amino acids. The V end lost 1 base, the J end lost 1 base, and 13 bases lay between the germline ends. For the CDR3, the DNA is TGTGCCAGTAGTATAGGCCCGAGGGGGATCCAAGAGACCCAGTACTTC. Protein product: CASSIGPRGIQETQYF.

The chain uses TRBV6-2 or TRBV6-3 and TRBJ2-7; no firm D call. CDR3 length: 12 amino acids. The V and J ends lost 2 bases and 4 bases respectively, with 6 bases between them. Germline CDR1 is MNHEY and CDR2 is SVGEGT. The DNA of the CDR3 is TGTGCCAGCAGTTACCGAGGATACGAGCAGTACTTC. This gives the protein CASSYRGYEQYF.

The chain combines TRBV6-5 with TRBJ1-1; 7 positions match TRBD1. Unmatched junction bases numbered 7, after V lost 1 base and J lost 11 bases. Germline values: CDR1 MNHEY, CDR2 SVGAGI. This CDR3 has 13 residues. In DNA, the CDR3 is TGTGCCAGCAGTTACTTTGGGGACAGTAGGGCTTTCTTT. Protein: CASSYFGDSRAFF.

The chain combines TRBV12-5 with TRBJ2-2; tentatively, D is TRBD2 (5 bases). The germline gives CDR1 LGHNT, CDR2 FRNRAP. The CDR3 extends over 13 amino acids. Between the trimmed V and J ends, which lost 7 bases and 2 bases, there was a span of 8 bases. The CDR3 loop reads CASARTNTGELFF. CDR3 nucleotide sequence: TGTGCTAGTGCTCGGACTAACACCGGGGAGCTGTTTTTT.

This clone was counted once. The CDR3 DNA follows: TGTGCCAGCAGCGTACCGACTAGCGGGAGCAATAATAGAGAGACCCAGTACTTC. Protein sequence: CASSVPTSGSNNRETQYF. The rearrangement links TRBV9 to TRBJ2-5; 12 positions match TRBD2. The CDR3 has 18 residues. The germline V gene encodes CDR1 SGDLS and CDR2 YYNGEE. V shed 1 base, J shed 4 bases, and the junction held 11 bases outside the gene matches. The complete variable domain, with remaining parts taken from reference TRBV9 and TRBJ2-5, reads DSGVTQTPKHLITATGQRVTLRCSPRSGDLSVYWYQQSLDQGLQFLIQYYNGEERAKGNILERFSAQQFPDLHSELNLSSLELGDSALYFCASSVPTSGSNNRETQYFGPGTRLLVL.

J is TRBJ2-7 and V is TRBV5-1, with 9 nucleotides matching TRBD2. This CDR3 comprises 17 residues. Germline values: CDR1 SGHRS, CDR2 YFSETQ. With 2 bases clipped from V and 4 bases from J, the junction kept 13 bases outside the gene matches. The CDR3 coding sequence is TGCGCCAGCAGCTTCCGAGAGGCGGGAGGGTTGTTATACGAGCAGTACTTC. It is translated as CASSFREAGGLLYEQYF. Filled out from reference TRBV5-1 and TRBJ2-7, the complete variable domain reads KAGVTQTPRYLIKTRGQQVTLSCSPISGHRSVSWYQQTPGQGLQFLFEYFSETQRNKGNFPGRFSGRQFSNSRSEMNVSTLELGDSALYLCASSFREAGGLLYEQYFGPGTRLTVT.

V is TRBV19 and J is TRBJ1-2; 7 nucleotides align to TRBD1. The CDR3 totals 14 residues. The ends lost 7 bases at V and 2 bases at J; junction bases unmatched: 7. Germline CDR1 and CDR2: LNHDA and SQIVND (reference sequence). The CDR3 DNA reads TGTGCCAGTACCCCGGGACAGATGAACTATGGCTACACCTTC. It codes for CASTPGQMNYGYTF.